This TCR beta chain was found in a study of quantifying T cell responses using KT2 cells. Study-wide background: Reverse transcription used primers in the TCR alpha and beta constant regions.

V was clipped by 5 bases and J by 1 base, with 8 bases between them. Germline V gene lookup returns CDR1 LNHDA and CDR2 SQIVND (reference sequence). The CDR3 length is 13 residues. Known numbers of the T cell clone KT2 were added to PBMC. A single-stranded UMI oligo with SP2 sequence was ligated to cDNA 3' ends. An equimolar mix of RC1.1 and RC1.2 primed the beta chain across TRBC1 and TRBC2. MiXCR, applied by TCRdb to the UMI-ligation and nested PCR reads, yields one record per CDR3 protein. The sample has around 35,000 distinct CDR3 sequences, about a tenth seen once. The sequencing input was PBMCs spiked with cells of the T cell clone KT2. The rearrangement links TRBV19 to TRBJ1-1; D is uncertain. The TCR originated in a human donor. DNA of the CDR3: TGTGCCAGTAGTCTTCGCCAGAACACTGAAGCTTTCTTT. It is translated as CASSLRQNTEAFF.